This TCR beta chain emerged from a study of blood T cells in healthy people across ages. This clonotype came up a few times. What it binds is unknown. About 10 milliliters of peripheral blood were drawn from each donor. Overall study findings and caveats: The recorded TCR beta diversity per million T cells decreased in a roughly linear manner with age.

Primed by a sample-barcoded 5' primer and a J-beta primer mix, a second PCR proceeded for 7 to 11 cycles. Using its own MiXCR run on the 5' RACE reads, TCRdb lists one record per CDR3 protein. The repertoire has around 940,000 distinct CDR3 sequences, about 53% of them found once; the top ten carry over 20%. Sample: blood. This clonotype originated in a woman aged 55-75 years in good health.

In nucleotides, the CDR3 is TGCAGTGCTAGAGATCAGAACAGGAACTACGAGCAGTACTTC. Protein: CSARDQNRNYEQYF. The genes are TRBV20-1 and TRBJ2-7; the D gene is possibly TRBD1 (5 bases). CDR3 length: 14 residues. Germline loops: CDR1 DFQATT, CDR2 SNEGSKA (reference sequence). V lost 0 bases to trimming and J lost 3 bases, with 12 bases between them.